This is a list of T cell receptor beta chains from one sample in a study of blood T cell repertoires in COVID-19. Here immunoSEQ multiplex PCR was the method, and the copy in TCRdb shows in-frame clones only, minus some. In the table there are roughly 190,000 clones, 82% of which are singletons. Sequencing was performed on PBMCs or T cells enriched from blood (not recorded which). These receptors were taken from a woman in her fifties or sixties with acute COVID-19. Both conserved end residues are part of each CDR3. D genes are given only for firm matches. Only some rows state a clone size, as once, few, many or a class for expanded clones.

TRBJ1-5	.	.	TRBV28	TGTGCCAGCTACGCGGCCCTAAGCAATCAGCCCCAGCATTTT	CASYAALSNQPQHF
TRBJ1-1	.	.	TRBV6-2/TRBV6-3	TGTGCCAGCAGTGACCCCCTGCGAGGGGGAAACACTGAAGCTTTCTTT	CASSDPLRGGNTEAFF
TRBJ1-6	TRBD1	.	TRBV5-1	TGCGCCAGCATGTCCGGACAGGGCGGGTCACCCCTCCACTTT	CASMSGQGGSPLHF
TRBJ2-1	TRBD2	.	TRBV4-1	TGCGCCAGCAGCCAAGATAGGAGTCTAGCGGGGCTCGGTGAGCAGTTCTTC	CASSQDRSLAGLGEQFF
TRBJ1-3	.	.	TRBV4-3	TGCGCCAGCAGCCAAGACGCGGGGGCTGGAAACACCATATATTTT	CASSQDAGAGNTIYF
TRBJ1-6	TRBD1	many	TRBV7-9	TGTGCCAGCAGCTCTATGGACAGGGGATTCTTGAATTCACCCCTCCACTTT	CASSSMDRGFLNSPLHF
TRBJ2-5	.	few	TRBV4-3	TGCGCCAGCAGCCCATCTAGGGGAGAGACCCAGTACTTC	CASSPSRGETQYF
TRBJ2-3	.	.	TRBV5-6	TGTGCCAGCAGCTCAGGGTGGCGGGGCGGACATTTT	CASSSGWRGGHF
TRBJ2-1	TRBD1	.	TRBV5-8	TGTGCCAGCAGCTTGGGGGACAGGACTTACAATGAGCAGTTCTTC	CASSLGDRTYNEQFF
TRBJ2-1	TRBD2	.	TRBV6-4	TGTGCCAGCAGCAATGATGGACTAGCGGGAGAAAATGAGCAGTTCTTC	CASSNDGLAGENEQFF
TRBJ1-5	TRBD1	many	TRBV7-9	TGTGCCAGCAGCTGGGACAGGGGCAATCAGCCCCAGCATTTT	CASSWDRGNQPQHF
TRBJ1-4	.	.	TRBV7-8	TGTGCCAGCAGCTTAGTTGAGGATGAAAAACTGTTTTTT	CASSLVEDEKLFF
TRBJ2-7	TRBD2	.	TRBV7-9	TGTGCCAGCAGCCCTAGGGTCGGGAGGCACGAGCAGTACTTC	CASSPRVGRHEQYF
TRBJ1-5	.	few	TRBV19	TGTGCCAGTAGCAACCCGTGGGGAGGAGGCAGCAATCAGCCCCAGCATTTT	CASSNPWGGGSNQPQHF
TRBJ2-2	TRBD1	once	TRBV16	TGTGCCAGCAGCCAACAGGGACAGGGGAACACCGGGGAGCTGTTTTTT	CASSQQGQGNTGELFF
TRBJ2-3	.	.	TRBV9	TGTGCCAGCAGCGTAGGTAGGCTCGCCCTACTATCAGATACGCAGTATTTT	CASSVGRLALLSDTQYF
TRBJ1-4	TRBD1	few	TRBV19	TGTGCCAGTGGGATCACCGGGACAGGGGGAGAAAAACTGTTTTTT	CASGITGTGGEKLFF
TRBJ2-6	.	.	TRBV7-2	TGTGCCAGCAGCCTCGACGGAGCCTCTGGGGCCAACGTCCTGACTTTC	CASSLDGASGANVLTF
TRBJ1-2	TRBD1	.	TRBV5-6	TGTGCCAGCATCCCCCGCCCGGGACAGGGGTACTATGGCTACACCTTC	CASIPRPGQGYYGYTF
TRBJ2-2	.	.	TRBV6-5	TGTGCCAGCAGTTACGACCTCTCTACAGTCACCGGGGAGCTGTTTTTT	CASSYDLSTVTGELFF
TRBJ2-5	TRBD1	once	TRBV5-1	TGCGCCAGCAGCCGTACAGGGGATTGGCAAGAGACCCAGTACTTC	CASSRTGDWQETQYF
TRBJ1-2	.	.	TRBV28	TGTGCCAGCTCCCGCTCGGACTTAACGAAATATGGCTACACCTTC	CASSRSDLTKYGYTF
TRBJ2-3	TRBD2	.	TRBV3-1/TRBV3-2	TGTGCCAGCAGCCATACTAGCGGGACAGGCGATACGCAGTATTTT	CASSHTSGTGDTQYF
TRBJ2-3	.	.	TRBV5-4	TGTGCCAGCAGCTTGGAATCAGTCAGGCCAGATACGCAGTATTTT	CASSLESVRPDTQYF
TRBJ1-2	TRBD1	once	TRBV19	TGTGCCAGTCAACCAGGGGGCGATGGCTACACCTTC	CASQPGGDGYTF
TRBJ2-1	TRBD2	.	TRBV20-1	TGCAGTGCTAGTATTGCGGGGGGTACCTGGTCGAGGGGCAATGAGCAGTTCTTC	CSASIAGGTWSRGNEQFF
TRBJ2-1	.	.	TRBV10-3	TGTGCCATCAGTGAGTTGGCTAGCGATTCCTACAATGAGCAGTTCTTC	CAISELASDSYNEQFF
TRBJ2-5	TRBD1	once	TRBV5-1	TGCGCCAGCAGCGAGGGACAGCCCCAAGAGACCCAGTACTTC	CASSEGQPQETQYF
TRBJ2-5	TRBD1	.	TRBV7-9	TGTGCCAGCACGGACAGGGTGGGGCGAGAGACCCAGTACTTC	CASTDRVGRETQYF
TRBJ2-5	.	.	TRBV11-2	TGTGCCAGCAGCTTAGGTAGAGTACAAGAGACCCAGTACTTC	CASSLGRVQETQYF
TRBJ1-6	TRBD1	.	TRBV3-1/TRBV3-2	TGTGCCAGCAGCCAAACTGGAGGGGGCGGAATAAGTTCACCCCTCCACTTT	CASSQTGGGGISSPLHF
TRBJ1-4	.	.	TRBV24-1	TGTGCCACCAGTGATGGATCAAACTTGGCGGCGAATGAAAAACTGTTTTTT	CATSDGSNLAANEKLFF
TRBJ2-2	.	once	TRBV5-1	TGCGCCAGCAGCCCGCAACAGGCCCTGAACACCGGGGAGCTGTTTTTT	CASSPQQALNTGELFF
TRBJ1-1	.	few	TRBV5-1	TGCGCCAGCAGCCCCGGAGAGGCCTCTTCTGGGGCTTTCTTT	CASSPGEASSGAFF
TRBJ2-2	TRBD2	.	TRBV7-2	TGTGCCAGCAGCTTTGGGGGTAGCGGGAGGGCGAACACCGGGGAGCTGTTTTTT	CASSFGGSGRANTGELFF
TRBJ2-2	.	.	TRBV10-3	TGTGCCATCAGTGGGGGCATAAACACCGGGGAGCTGTTTTTT	CAISGGINTGELFF
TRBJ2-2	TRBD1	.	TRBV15	TGTGCCACCAGTGGGATGGCAGGGGGTTATCGAGCGAACACCGGGGAGCTGTTTTTT	CATSGMAGGYRANTGELFF
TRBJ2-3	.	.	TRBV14	TGTGCCAGCAGACCAAATGGAGGGGATACGCAGTATTTT	CASRPNGGDTQYF
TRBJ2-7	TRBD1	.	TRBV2	TGTGCCAGCAGTAGGGACAGGGCATCCTACGAGCAGTACTTC	CASSRDRASYEQYF
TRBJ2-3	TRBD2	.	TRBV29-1	TGCAGCGTTGTTGGGGGGGTGGGCACAGATACGCAGTATTTT	CSVVGGVGTDTQYF
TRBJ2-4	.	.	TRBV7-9	TGTGCCAGCAGCTTAGCTAGCGGAGCCAAAAACATTCAGTACTTC	CASSLASGAKNIQYF
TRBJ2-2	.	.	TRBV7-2	TGTGCCAGCAGTCCCGCCGGGCTAGCGACCGGGGAGCTGTTTTTT	CASSPAGLATGELFF
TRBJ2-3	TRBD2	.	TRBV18	TGTGCCAGCTCACCTCCGACTAGCCACAGGGATACGCAGTATTTT	CASSPPTSHRDTQYF
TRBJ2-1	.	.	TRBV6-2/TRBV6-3	TGTGCCAGCAGTTATGGCCCGGGATTTGCCGGAGTTGAGCAGTTCTTC	CASSYGPGFAGVEQFF
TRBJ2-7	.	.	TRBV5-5	TGTGCCAGCAGCCTTACGGTAAATTCCTACGAGCAGTACTTC	CASSLTVNSYEQYF
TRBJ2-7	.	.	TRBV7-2	TGTGCCAGCAGCCCACCGGGACTCTACTCCTACGAGCAGTACTTC	CASSPPGLYSYEQYF